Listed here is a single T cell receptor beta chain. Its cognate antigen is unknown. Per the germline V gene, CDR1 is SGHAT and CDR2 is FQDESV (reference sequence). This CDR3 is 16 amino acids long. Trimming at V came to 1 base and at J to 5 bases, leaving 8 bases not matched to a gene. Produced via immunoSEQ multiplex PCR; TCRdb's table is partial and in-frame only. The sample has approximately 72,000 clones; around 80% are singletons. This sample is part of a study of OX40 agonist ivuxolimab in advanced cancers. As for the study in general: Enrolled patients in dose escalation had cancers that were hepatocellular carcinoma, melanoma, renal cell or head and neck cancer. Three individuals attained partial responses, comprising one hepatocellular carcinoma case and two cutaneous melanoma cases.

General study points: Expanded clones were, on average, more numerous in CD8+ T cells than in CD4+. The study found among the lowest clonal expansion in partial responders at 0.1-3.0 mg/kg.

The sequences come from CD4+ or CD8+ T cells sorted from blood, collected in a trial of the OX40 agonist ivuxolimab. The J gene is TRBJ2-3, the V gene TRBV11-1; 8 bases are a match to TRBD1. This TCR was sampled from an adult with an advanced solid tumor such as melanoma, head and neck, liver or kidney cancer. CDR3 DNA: TGTGCCAGCAGCTTAGGACTCAGGGGGCAGGAAGATACGCAGTATTTT. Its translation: CASSLGLRGQEDTQYF.